A single sample gave rise to the 18 T cell receptor beta chains below, sequenced in a study of blood T cells in healthy people across ages. Then a second PCR, running roughly 7 to 11 cycles, was carried out with a sample-barcoded 5' primer and a J-beta primer mix. TCRdb reprocessed the 5' RACE reads with MiXCR, giving one entry per CDR3 protein. There are about 760,000 distinct CDR3 sequences in the sample; around three fifths occur only once, and about a quarter lies in the top ten. What was sequenced was blood. The receptors were sampled from a middle-aged man in good health.

This sequence joins TRBV20-1 and TRBJ2-3; the D is unclear. This CDR3 has 15 residues. Trimming left V 1 base short and J 2 bases short, with 13 bases between. The germline V gene has CDR1 DFQATT and CDR2 SNEGSKA (reference sequence). CDR3: CSARVRLGSTDTQYF. CDR3 bases: TGCAGTGCTAGAGTAAGGCTGGGATCCACAGATACGCAGTATTTT.

This chain uses TRBV9 with TRBJ1-1; D is ambiguous. This CDR3 has 13 amino acids. Germline assignment: CDR1 SGDLS and CDR2 YYNGEE. V dropped 3 bases and J dropped 4 bases, with 10 bases sitting between them. For the CDR3, the DNA is TGTGCCAGCAGCGCCCTAGGGAGCACTGAAGCTTTCTTT. This encodes CASSALGSTEAFF.

The V gene is TRBV5-6, the J gene TRBJ2-1; D gene unclear. Between the trimmed V and J ends, which lost 5 bases and 7 bases, there was a span of 22 bases. Germline assignment: CDR1 SGHDT and CDR2 YYEEEE. The CDR3 runs 16 residues. In DNA, the CDR3 is TGTGCCAGCAGTCCGGCGCGGCCCACCGCTATTAATGAGCAGTTCTTC. Translation: CASSPARPTAINEQFF.

On this clonotype: A much larger clone differs by one base, so this may be a read error. The chain uses TRBV6-1 and TRBJ2-4; the match to TRBD1 covers 11 bases. Germline V lookup: CDR1 MNHNS, CDR2 SASEGT. CDR3 size: 16 residues. Trimming at V came to 4 bases and at J to 3 bases, leaving 5 bases not matched to a gene. CDR3 nucleotide sequence: TGTGCCAGCAGTGGAGGACAGGGGGCGGGCAAAAACATTCAGTACTTC. Protein product: CASSGGQGAGKNIQYF.

The CDR3 reads CASSLQGTGGAVGNGYTF. In DNA, the CDR3 is TGTGCCAGCAGCCTCCAAGGAACAGGGGGCGCAGTTGGGAATGGCTACACCTTC. The rearrangement links TRBV4-2 to TRBJ1-2; 9 positions agree with TRBD1. The ends lost 4 bases at V and 6 bases at J; junction bases unmatched: 18. CDR1 is LGHNA and CDR2 is YNFKEQ in the germline V gene. The CDR3 spans 18 residues.

V and J are TRBV5-6 and TRBJ2-3; possible D gene TRBD1, 6 bases. The V and J ends lost 4 bases and 8 bases respectively, with 23 bases between them. The CDR3 is 16 residues long. Looked up from germline, CDR1 is SGHDT and CDR2 is YYEEEE. The CDR3 DNA is TGTGCCAGCAGCCCCCTGGACAGATTTAACGGTGGTACGCAGTATTTT. Encoded protein: CASSPLDRFNGGTQYF.

V usage is TRBV28 and J usage is TRBJ2-2; weak D call: TRBD1 (6 bases). Per germline, CDR1 MDHEN and CDR2 SYDVKM. V was clipped by 8 bases and J by 0 bases, with 10 bases between them. This CDR3 has 14 amino acids. For the CDR3, the DNA is TGTGCCAGCTACAGGGCCCCGAACACCGGGGAGCTGTTTTTT. Amino acid sequence: CASYRAPNTGELFF.

This chain links TRBV25-1 with TRBJ1-1; possibly TRBD1 for D (6 bases). Trimming removed 4 bases at V and 11 bases at J, with 11 bases between. The CDR3 is 11 amino acids. Germline CDR1 and CDR2: MGHDK and SYGVNS. The CDR3 region has the DNA TGTGCCAGCAGTGTCACAGGGCTGGCTTTCTTT. This encodes CASSVTGLAFF.

The V gene is TRBV20-1, the J gene TRBJ2-1, with 8 bases lining up with TRBD2. V lost 5 bases to trimming and J lost 7 bases; unmatched junction nucleotides: 13. This CDR3 is 15 amino acids long. Germline loops: CDR1 DFQATT, CDR2 SNEGSKA (reference sequence). The CDR3 DNA follows: TGCAGTGCTGGACCTCAGCGGGGGAGGTTAAATGAGCAGTTCTTC. It specifies CSAGPQRGRLNEQFF.

V gene TRBV10-3 combines with J gene TRBJ2-3, with TRBD1 matching 10 bases. Germline-derived CDR1 and CDR2 are ENHRY and SYGVKD. This CDR3 comprises 13 residues. V lost 9 bases, J lost 8 bases, and 8 bases stayed unmatched. The CDR3 nucleotides read TGTGCCATATTCGAGACAGGGGGCCGTACGCAGTATTTT. It yields the protein CAIFETGGRTQYF.

To note about this clonotype: A read error may be the cause here, since a much bigger clone is one base away. The chain couples TRBV11-3 to TRBJ2-5; possible D gene TRBD1, 6 bases. The CDR3 extends over 15 amino acids. V gave up 4 bases and J gave up 7 bases, with 19 bases separating them. The germline gives CDR1 SGHNT, CDR2 YENEEA. The CDR3 DNA sequence: TGTGCCAGCAGCTCCGCTTATGGGGGCGCAGCGACCCAGTACTTC. Its protein is CASSSAYGGAATQYF.

This clonotype appeared once. CDR3 residues: CATSSSDYGYTF. Written as DNA, the CDR3 is TGTGCCACCAGTTCGTCAGACTATGGCTACACCTTC. V gene TRBV24-1 combines with J gene TRBJ1-2; D uncertain. The germline CDR1 and CDR2 sequences are KGHDR and SFDVKD. V was clipped by 6 bases and J by 3 bases, with 7 bases between them. This CDR3 has 12 residues.

This clonotype was observed at least ten times. The rearrangement links TRBV4-2 to TRBJ2-5; a weak D match, TRBD1 (6 bases). The germline V gene encodes CDR1 LGHNA and CDR2 YNFKEQ. The CDR3 spans 15 residues. V lost 1 base and J 5 bases, leaving 14 bases between the germline ends. In DNA form, the CDR3 reads TGTGCCAGCAGCCAAGTCCTAGGACAGAGCGAGACCCAGTACTTC. It codes for CASSQVLGQSETQYF.

This clonotype has at least ten counts. V usage is TRBV12-3 or TRBV12-4 and J usage is TRBJ2-5; no firm D call. The CDR3 runs to 14 residues. The V end was cut by 0 bases, the J end by 5 bases, with 10 bases between. The CDR3: CASSLAGVGETQYF. In nucleotides, the CDR3 is TGTGCCAGCAGTTTAGCTGGGGTTGGGGAGACCCAGTACTTC.

The rearrangement joins TRBV7-9 to TRBJ2-3; 7 bases align to TRBD1. The CDR3 length is 15 residues. Trimming took 1 base from V and 6 from J; bases not matched to a gene: 7. The germline V gene has CDR1 SEHNR and CDR2 FQNEAQ (reference sequence). CDR3 sequence: CASSLDRGLTDTQYF. The CDR3 DNA sequence: TGTGCCAGCAGCTTAGACAGGGGCCTCACGGATACGCAGTATTTT.

CDR3 in DNA: TGTGCCAGCAGCTCCCGGGGGGGCTACGAAAACAATGAGCAGTACTTC. Its translation: CASSSRGGYENNEQYF. The genes are TRBV9 and TRBJ2-7; 8 bases fit TRBD2. Trimming removed 4 bases from V and 7 bases from J; junction bases left unmatched: 16. This CDR3 has 16 residues. The germline V gene encodes CDR1 SGDLS and CDR2 YYNGEE.

This chain links TRBV25-1 with TRBJ2-1; the D gene is possibly TRBD1 (5 bases). The CDR3 has 15 residues. Trimming left V 3 bases short and J 13 bases short, with 22 bases between. In germline, CDR1 is MGHDK, CDR2 SYGVNS. The CDR3 here is CASSDRQGGQETQFF. CDR3 bases: TGTGCCAGCAGTGATCGGCAGGGCGGACAAGAGACCCAGTTCTTC.

V and J are TRBV12-3 or TRBV12-4 and TRBJ1-1, with D hard to call. The CDR3 extends over 14 amino acids. Trimming left V 3 bases short and J 4 bases short, with 12 bases between. The CDR3 is CASSFSEISTEAFF. The CDR3 DNA follows: TGTGCCAGCAGTTTCTCAGAAATTTCCACTGAAGCTTTCTTT.